Below, 14 T cell receptor beta chains from the same sample are listed, as sequenced in a study of blood T cell repertoires in COVID-19. TCRdb's table, derived via immunoSEQ multiplex PCR, lists solely in-frame clones and lacks some. The profile shows about 70,000 clones, more than 75% of them singletons. Material for sequencing was peripheral blood. The receptors stem from a woman between 18 and 29 years old with acute or convalescent COVID-19.

CDR3 in DNA: TGTGCCAGCAGTGAAAGGGACAGGGGTTCGCAGCCCCAGCATTTT. Its translation: CASSERDRGSQPQHF. The chain links TRBV6-1 to TRBJ1-5; 10 nucleotides line up with TRBD1. The J segment lost 7 bases and the V segment lost 2 bases, leaving 5 bases of the junction unmatched. Germline assignment: CDR1 MNHNS and CDR2 SASEGT. This CDR3 has 15 amino acids.

This clone has only a few counts. This chain uses TRBV2 with TRBJ1-2; no reliable D call. Deletions cut 4 bases from V and 3 bases from J, with 9 bases between. There are 13 residues in the CDR3. The V gene's germline CDR1 is SNHLY and CDR2 FYNNEI. For the CDR3, the DNA is TGTGCCAGCAGTGTCGAGGGTGACTATGGCTACACCTTC. This codes for CASSVEGDYGYTF.

The genes are TRBV19 and TRBJ1-4, with 9 bases matching TRBD1. Per the germline V gene, CDR1 is LNHDA and CDR2 is SQIVND (reference sequence). Trimming removed 5 bases from V and 7 bases from J; junction bases left unmatched: 8. The CDR3 has 15 amino acids. The CDR3 here is CASSQTGTGFEKLFF. The CDR3 coding sequence is TGTGCCAGTAGTCAAACCGGGACAGGGTTTGAAAAACTGTTTTTT. The variable domain in full, with the rest retrieved from reference TRBV19 and TRBJ1-4, is DGGITQSPKYLFRKEGQNVTLSCEQNLNHDAMYWYRQDPGQGLRLIYYSQIVNDFQKGDIAEGYSVSREKKESFPLTVTSAQKNPTAFYLCASSQTGTGFEKLFFGSGTQLSVL.

CDR3 sequence reads: CASSSWGDSNQPQHF. In DNA, the CDR3 is TGTGCCAGCAGTTCGTGGGGAGATAGCAATCAGCCCCAGCATTTT. This chain links TRBV6-5 with TRBJ1-5; no clear D gene. The germline V gene encodes CDR1 MNHEY and CDR2 SVGAGI. CDR3 length equals 15 residues. Between the trimmed V and J ends, which lost 4 bases and 0 bases, there was a span of 10 bases.

V gene TRBV4-1 combines with J gene TRBJ1-4; D might be TRBD1 (5 bases). Germline values: CDR1 MGHRA, CDR2 YSYEKL. Trimming cost V 1 base and J 3 bases, with 9 bases left between them. The length of the CDR3 is 15 residues. CDR3 in DNA: TGCGCCAGCAGCCAAGTACAGGCAGCTAATGAAAAACTGTTTTTT. Its translation: CASSQVQAANEKLFF.

The CDR3 nucleotides read TGCGCCAGCAGCCAAGGGGTAATACGTAGCGGGAGCCGGGAGACCCAGTACTTC. Protein: CASSQGVIRSGSRETQYF. The J gene is TRBJ2-5, the V gene TRBV4-1; 9 nucleotides match TRBD2. Germline V CDR1 and CDR2: MGHRA, YSYEKL. Trimming took 1 base from V and 5 from J; bases not matched to a gene: 14. The CDR3 length is 18 residues.

The V and J genes are TRBV6-5 and TRBJ1-1; 8 bases fit TRBD1. Germline trimming cut 5 bases from V and 4 bases from J; bases unmatched to any gene: 9. The CDR3 covers 15 residues. CDR1 and CDR2 (germline): MNHEY, SVGAGI. CDR3 residues: CASSRQTGVGTEAFF. As DNA, the CDR3 is TGTGCCAGCAGTCGTCAGACAGGGGTGGGCACTGAAGCTTTCTTT.

The chain joins TRBV29-1 to TRBJ1-2; no clear D gene. The germline CDR1 and CDR2 sequences are SQVTM and ANQGSEA. V lost 4 bases to trimming and J lost 4 bases, with 10 bases between them. CDR3 length: 12 amino acids. The CDR3 DNA follows: TGCAGCGTTGCCACAGATTTCTATGGCTACACCTTC. Protein product: CSVATDFYGYTF.

The rearrangement links TRBV28 to TRBJ1-3; D uncertain. In germline, CDR1 is MDHEN, CDR2 SYDVKM. The CDR3 contains 14 residues. V was shortened by 8 bases and J by 4 bases, with 15 bases between the two germline ends. Here the CDR3 DNA reads TGTGCCAGCGGAGAGCCCACGCGGGGAAACACCATATATTTT. This gives the protein CASGEPTRGNTIYF.

V and J are TRBV7-9 and TRBJ2-5, with 11 bases that match TRBD1. The V gene end was trimmed by 1 base and the J gene end by 4 bases; junction bases not matched to a gene: 2. The CDR3 has 15 residues. Germline lookup yields CDR1 SEHNR and CDR2 FQNEAQ (reference sequence). For the CDR3, the DNA is TGTGCCAGCAGCTTAGGGGACAGGGGGGCAGAGACCCAGTACTTC. It translates to CASSLGDRGAETQYF. Drawing the rest from reference TRBV7-9 and TRBJ2-5, the complete variable domain is DTGVSQNPRHKITKRGQNVTFRCDPISEHNRLYWYRQTLGQGPEFLTYFQNEAQLEKSRLLSDRFSAERPKGSFSTLEIQRTEQGDSAMYLCASSLGDRGAETQYFGPGTRLLVL.

The chain has TRBV6-5 and TRBJ2-1; 8 positions agree with TRBD2. V was pared by 0 bases and J by 3 bases, with 1 base of the junction left unmatched. The CDR3 loop spans 15 amino acids. The germline V gene has CDR1 MNHEY and CDR2 SVGAGI. In DNA form, the CDR3 reads TGTGCCAGCAGTTACTCGGGACTAGGCTACAATGAGCAGTTCTTC. This codes for CASSYSGLGYNEQFF.

The DNA for the CDR3 is TGTGCCAGCAGCCACCGGGGTGGCACCGGGGAGCTGTTTTTT. Its translation: CASSHRGGTGELFF. This chain links TRBV14 with TRBJ2-2; weak D call: TRBD2 (5 bases). CDR3 length: 14 amino acids. Germline loops: CDR1 SGHDN, CDR2 FVKESK. Trimming took off 3 bases at V and 4 bases at J, with 9 bases between the two ends.

This clone was detected only a few times. CDR3 residues: CASSQWTGGCNSPLHF. The DNA of the CDR3 is TGCGCCAGCAGTCAATGGACAGGGGGCTGTAATTCACCCCTCCACTTT. This chain connects TRBV23-1 to TRBJ1-6; TRBD1 agrees at 11 bases. TRBV23-1 is reported as an ORF; its role is uncertain. With V trimmed by 1 base and J by 6 bases, 2 bases remained unmatched. This CDR3 contains 16 residues.

This clone came up once. V gene TRBV14 combines with J gene TRBJ1-6; 7 bases line up with TRBD1. Unmatched junction bases numbered 7, after V lost 1 base and J lost 10 bases. Looked up from germline, CDR1 is SGHDN and CDR2 is FVKESK. CDR3 length: 15 amino acids. The DNA for the CDR3 is TGTGCCAGCAGCCAAGGACAGGGAATAGGATCACCCCTCCACTTT. It codes for CASSQGQGIGSPLHF.